These 27 T cell receptor beta chains were all obtained from the same sample, sequenced in a study of blood T cell repertoires in COVID-19. Profiled with immunoSEQ multiplex PCR; TCRdb holds only in-frame clones, not every one. The top ten clones hold approximately 5.4% of a sample with about 140,000 clones, around 90% of them seen once. Sequenced input: peripheral blood. The receptors here all came from a human donor in a cohort sampled during active COVID-19.

This chain uses TRBV5-1 with TRBJ2-7; 9 bases align to TRBD1. With V trimmed by 4 bases and J by 5 bases, 7 bases remained unmatched. The V gene's germline CDR1 is SGHRS and CDR2 YFSETQ. The CDR3 extends over 14 amino acids. The CDR3 region is CASSPGDRVNEQYF. CDR3 bases: TGCGCCAGCAGCCCCGGGGACAGGGTCAACGAGCAGTACTTC.

The chain links TRBV18 to TRBJ1-2; D gene uncertain. V was cut by 3 bases and J by 4 bases, with 15 bases left in between. The germline CDR1 and CDR2 sequences are KGHSH and LQKENI. The CDR3 contains 15 residues. The CDR3 DNA sequence: TGTGCCAGCTCACCCAGCGGGGAAGCGAGCTATGGCTACACCTTC. Its protein is CASSPSGEASYGYTF.

The chain combines TRBV25-1 with TRBJ2-7; a weak D match, TRBD1 (5 bases). The CDR3 has 16 residues. V gave up 2 bases and J gave up 4 bases, with 18 bases separating them. CDR1 and CDR2 from the germline V gene are MGHDK and SYGVNS. The DNA for the CDR3 is TGTGCCAGCAGTGAACCACCCAGGGTTAATCATTACGAGCAGTACTTC. Residues: CASSEPPRVNHYEQYF.

The rearrangement joins TRBV2 to TRBJ1-1; 8 nucleotides agree with TRBD1. Trimming at V came to 7 bases and at J to 6 bases, leaving 7 bases not matched to a gene. This CDR3 is 13 amino acids long. The V gene's germline CDR1 is SNHLY and CDR2 FYNNEI. CDR3 DNA sequence: TGTGCCAGCATCTCGGACAGGGTTGCTGAAGCTTTCTTT. It yields the protein CASISDRVAEAFF. The variable domain in full, with the rest retrieved from reference TRBV2 and TRBJ1-1, is EPEVTQTPSHQVTQMGQEVILRCVPISNHLYFYWYRQILGQKVEFLVSFYNNEISEKSEIFDDQFSVERPDGSNFTLKIRSTKLEDSAMYFCASISDRVAEAFFGQGTRLTVV.

The chain uses TRBV24-1 and TRBJ2-5, with D perhaps matching TRBD2 (5 bases). The germline gives CDR1 KGHDR, CDR2 SFDVKD. The CDR3 runs 13 residues. The V end was cut by 2 bases, the J end by 5 bases, with 8 bases between. The CDR3 nucleotides read TGTGCCACCAGTGATTATCCGGGGGAGACCCAGTACTTC. Its translation: CATSDYPGETQYF.

This clone was observed once. The J gene is TRBJ1-1, the V gene TRBV6-5, with 7 bases aligning to TRBD1. Trimming took 5 bases from V and 5 from J; bases not matched to a gene: 5. CDR1 and CDR2 (germline): MNHEY, SVGAGI. The CDR3 length is 13 residues. This CDR3 reads CASSRGTATEAFF. The CDR3 nucleotides read TGTGCCAGCAGTCGAGGGACAGCTACTGAAGCTTTCTTT.

In this sample, this clone turned up a few times. The genes are TRBV28 and TRBJ2-7; TRBD2 agrees at 7 bases. Germline V CDR1 and CDR2: MDHEN, SYDVKM. The CDR3 contains 15 residues. J gave up 4 bases and V 6 bases, and 12 bases lay outside the gene matches. The CDR3 loop is CASRPAGGSVYEQYF. The CDR3 DNA reads as TGTGCCAGCAGACCAGCTGGCGGGAGCGTATACGAGCAGTACTTC.

The V and J genes are TRBV28 and TRBJ2-4, with D unclear. V dropped 3 bases and J dropped 0 bases, with 6 bases sitting between them. Germline V gene lookup returns CDR1 MDHEN and CDR2 SYDVKM. The CDR3 loop spans 14 amino acids. CDR3 amino acids: CASSLSLAKNIQYF. The CDR3 nucleotides read TGTGCCAGCAGTTTGTCTCTAGCCAAAAACATTCAGTACTTC.

This clone has only one observation. The V and J genes are TRBV6-6 and TRBJ1-1, with TRBD1 identical over 7 bases. In germline, CDR1 is MNHNY, CDR2 SVGAGI (reference sequence). The CDR3 contains 14 residues. V shed 2 bases and J 2 bases; nucleotides not matched to a gene: 2. The CDR3 region is CASSYDRVNTEAFF. For the CDR3, the DNA is TGTGCCAGCAGTTACGACAGGGTAAACACTGAAGCTTTCTTT.

V and J are TRBV18 and TRBJ2-1; the D gene is possibly TRBD1 (5 bases). The CDR3 has 14 amino acids. V lost 7 bases and J lost 5, with 15 bases in between. The germline V gene has CDR1 KGHSH and CDR2 LQKENI. The CDR3 DNA reads TGTGCCAGCTTCACCCAGCAGGGCAACAATGAGCAGTTCTTC. It yields the protein CASFTQQGNNEQFF.

This chain connects TRBV27 to TRBJ1-5; D gene uncertain. Trimming removed 0 bases at V and 2 bases at J, with 8 bases between. In germline, CDR1 is MNHEY, CDR2 SMNVEV (reference sequence). The CDR3 length is 15 residues. The CDR3 DNA reads as TGTGCCAGCAGTTTATCGGGCGTTCGCAATCAGCCCCAGCATTTT. This sequence encodes CASSLSGVRNQPQHF.

V is TRBV10-3 and J is TRBJ2-2, with TRBD2 matching 15 bases. Germline V gene sequence: CDR1 ENHRY, CDR2 SYGVKD. The CDR3 is 17 residues long. The V and J ends lost 6 bases and 4 bases, in that order; junction bases with no gene match: 6. The CDR3 bases are TGTGCCATCAGCGGACTAGCGGGAGGGACGGGCACCGGGGAGCTGTTTTTT. Protein product: CAISGLAGGTGTGELFF.

The chain employs TRBV11-2 and TRBJ2-1, with 8 nucleotides matching TRBD2. CDR3 length: 15 residues. From germline, CDR1 is SGHAT and CDR2 FQNNGV. The V gene end was trimmed by 5 bases and the J gene end by 6 bases; junction bases not matched to a gene: 9. The CDR3 reads CASSRGGASRNEQFF. The CDR3, as DNA: TGTGCCAGCAGCCGGGGGGGGGCTAGCCGCAATGAGCAGTTCTTC.

The chain carries TRBV5-4 and TRBJ2-7; TRBD2 matches at 8 bases. After removal of 2 bases from V and 3 bases from J, the junction contained 7 bases not matched to a gene. From germline, CDR1 is SGHNT and CDR2 YYREEE (reference sequence). This CDR3 has 15 amino acids. The CDR3: CASSFPGTSRYEQYF. CDR3 DNA sequence: TGTGCCAGCAGCTTCCCCGGGACTAGTCGCTACGAGCAGTACTTC.

CDR3 sequence (DNA): TGTGCCAGCAGCGCGGAGGCGGGCAACTATGGCTACACCTTC. Amino acid sequence: CASSAEAGNYGYTF. This chain uses TRBV2 with TRBJ1-2; no clear D gene. CDR3 length equals 14 residues. With 6 bases removed from V and 2 bases from J, the gap between germline ends came to 13 bases. Per the germline V gene, CDR1 is SNHLY and CDR2 is FYNNEI.

This chain joins TRBV7-8 and TRBJ1-2; D possibly corresponds to TRBD1 (5 bases). Looked up from germline, CDR1 is SGHVS and CDR2 is FQNEAQ. V gave up 0 bases and J gave up 3 bases, with 8 bases separating them. The CDR3 consists of 14 residues. CDR3 nucleotide sequence: TGTGCCAGCAGCTTAGCGGCGGGGCACTATGGCTACACCTTC. This gives the protein CASSLAAGHYGYTF.

The CDR3 loop is CASSLWGQGDEKLFF. DNA for the CDR3: TGTGCCAGCAGTTTATGGGGACAGGGAGATGAAAAACTGTTTTTT. The chain couples TRBV28 to TRBJ1-4; 9 bases map to TRBD1. The CDR3 extends over 15 amino acids. Germline trimming cut 0 bases from V and 6 bases from J; bases unmatched to any gene: 2. Germline loops: CDR1 MDHEN, CDR2 SYDVKM. The whole variable domain, filled in from reference TRBV28 and TRBJ1-4, reads DVKVTQSSRYLVKRTGEKVFLECVQDMDHENMFWYRQDPGLGLRLIYFSYDVKMKEKGDIPEGYSVSREKKERFSLILESASTNQTSMYLCASSLWGQGDEKLFFGSGTQLSVL.

This clone has only one observation. V is TRBV5-5 and J is TRBJ1-5; weak D call: TRBD1 (5 bases). V was pared by 4 bases and J by 4 bases, with 12 bases between. CDR1 SGHKS and CDR2 YYEKEE come from the germline V gene (reference sequence). There are 14 residues in the CDR3. CDR3 bases: TGTGCCAGCAGCGCGGGACGGATGAATCAGCCCCAGCATTTT. It codes for CASSAGRMNQPQHF.

This clone was seen more than once but under ten times. For the CDR3, the DNA is TGTGCCAGCAGCGTAGGGACTAGCGGGAACTACGAGCAGTACTTC. Translating gives CASSVGTSGNYEQYF. The rearrangement joins TRBV9 to TRBJ2-7, with TRBD2 matching over 12 bases. This CDR3 has 15 amino acids. V was pared by 0 bases and J by 3 bases, with 1 base of the junction left unmatched. The germline gives CDR1 SGDLS, CDR2 YYNGEE.

The table lists this clone with a count of one. The V gene is TRBV5-1, the J gene TRBJ2-2, with D possibly being TRBD2 (5 bases). V lost 6 bases and J 2 bases, leaving 11 bases between the germline ends. CDR3 length equals 14 residues. From germline, CDR1 is SGHRS and CDR2 YFSETQ. The CDR3 loop reads CASKGASNTGELFF. In DNA form, the CDR3 reads TGCGCCAGCAAGGGAGCGTCAAACACCGGGGAGCTGTTTTTT.

This clone was detected once. The chain couples TRBV21-1 to TRBJ2-5; the table's D call, TRBD2, was not checked against the DNA. TRBV21-1 is a listed pseudogene. The length of the CDR3 is 15 residues. The CDR3 region has the DNA TGTGCCAGCAGCAACGTAAAGACTGACCAAGAGACCCAGTACTTC. As protein: CASSNVKTDQETQYF.

In the case of this clone: Distinct nucleotide sequences in the sample also encode this CDR3. The V call is TRBV28, the J call TRBJ2-5, with 12 bases lining up with TRBD1. V shed 6 bases, J shed 4 bases, and the junction held 6 bases outside the gene matches. Germline loops: CDR1 MDHEN, CDR2 SYDVKM. This CDR3 comprises 15 residues. CDR3 bases: TGTGCCAGCAGCCCCGGGACAGGGGGCAGAGAGACCCAGTACTTC. Protein: CASSPGTGGRETQYF.

The V gene is TRBV11-2, the J gene TRBJ1-2; no firm D call. The CDR3 contains 14 residues. V was pared by 1 base and J by 10 bases, with 16 bases between. Germline V gene sequence: CDR1 SGHAT, CDR2 FQNNGV. The CDR3 nucleotides read TGTGCCAGCAGCTTAGGACCCCCACGCGGGGACTACACCTTC. It codes for CASSLGPPRGDYTF.

This clone was counted a few times. The chain is built from TRBV5-1 and TRBJ2-7; no clear D. Germline CDR1 and CDR2: SGHRS and YFSETQ. This CDR3 has 13 amino acids. Trimming shortened V by 3 bases and J by 5 bases, and 12 bases separated the two germline ends. CDR3 bases: TGCGCCAGCAGCTCCCAAGTAGTTGACGAGCAGTACTTC. This codes for CASSSQVVDEQYF.

The chain couples TRBV7-3 to TRBJ2-1, with D possibly TRBD2 on 6 matching bases. V lost 3 bases and J lost 8, with 11 bases in between. Looked up from germline, CDR1 is SGHTA and CDR2 is FQGTGA. CDR3 length: 13 amino acids. DNA for the CDR3: TGTGCCAGCAGCTTGATTCGGAGGGATGAGCAGTTCTTC. It codes for CASSLIRRDEQFF.

The V call is TRBV28, the J call TRBJ2-4; D is possibly TRBD1 (5 bases). The length of the CDR3 is 15 residues. CDR1 and CDR2 (germline): MDHEN, SYDVKM. V was trimmed by 2 bases and J by 2 bases, leaving 10 bases between them. CDR3 amino acids: CASSLQGISKNIQYF. For the CDR3, the DNA is TGTGCCAGCAGTTTACAGGGTATTTCCAAAAACATTCAGTACTTC.

V and J are TRBV2 and TRBJ2-3; 7 bases line up with TRBD2. The CDR3 loop spans 16 amino acids. Per the germline V gene, CDR1 is SNHLY and CDR2 is FYNNEI. V lost 0 bases and J lost 2; bases outside the gene matches: 5. CDR3: CASSEAPSGSTDTQYF. The CDR3 bases are TGTGCCAGCAGTGAAGCGCCTAGCGGTTCCACAGATACGCAGTATTTT.